This TCR beta chain derives from a study of early T cells in non-severe SARS-CoV-2 infection. Overall study context: The authors sequenced bulk RNA from unsorted whole blood, leaving chains unpaired.

Tagging with unique molecular identifiers was applied to individual cDNA molecules. In TCRdb, the 5' RACE reads were re-called with MiXCR into one record per CDR3 protein. The repertoire holds approximately 58,000 distinct CDR3 sequences, with approximately 6.2% as singletons. Study-wide results and caveats: There was a bias toward anti-spike CD8 responses in VDJdb matching, which missed private and CD4 specificities.

V was clipped by 4 bases and J by 0 bases; unmatched bases: 4. There are 15 residues in the CDR3. Germline lookup yields CDR1 SGHRS and CDR2 YFSETQ. There are a few counts of this clonotype. Its specificity is unknown. The chain is built from TRBV5-1 and TRBJ2-7; TRBD2 aligns across 10 bases. The source is an adult who was a healthcare worker with PCR-confirmed SARS-CoV-2 infection or an uninfected control (not recorded which). The sequenced sample consisted of whole blood. CDR3 nucleotides: TGCGCCAGCAGCGCTCTAGCGGGGGCCTCCTACGAGCAGTACTTC. Protein: CASSALAGASYEQYF.